This entry concerns a single TCR beta chain. There is no known antigen for this receptor. Per-base quality was not reported, and no clone a single base away is much larger than it. This specimen comes from a study of shared clonotypes between healthy human individuals (TCRdb year 2020). Concerning the study at large: A couple of women and a few men aged 18 to 49 years were included in the cohort. For each donor, three plates each were used for CD4 naive and CD4 memory, two plates were used for CD8 naive, and one plate was used for CD8 memory. Blood TCR repertoires of five healthy adults were deeply sequenced to estimate repertoire size and the extent of clonotype sharing between individuals. Per donor, leukapheresis produced somewhere between about 0.9 and 9 billion PBMCs. To increase sequencing depth and limit assay-specific biases, different laboratories used diverse techniques to prepare libraries and sequence TCR repertoires.

For the CD8 naive samples, CD45RO-negative cells were positively selected for CCR7, yielding a CD45RA+CCR7+ population from which TemRA cells were excluded. The donors were healthy, HIV-negative adults with no recently reported acute infections or vaccinations. Every donor was a Caucasian adult residing in Nashville, Tennessee, USA. Blood was collected by leukapheresis, and PBMCs were isolated by Ficoll-Histopaque density gradient centrifugation and then cryopreserved in liquid nitrogen vapor phase. Purity and quantity of every magnetically sorted T cell population were checked by analytical flow cytometry. Genomic DNA was isolated from every sorted fraction and measured by UV absorbance on a Nanodrop 2000c. CDR1 and CDR2 are read off the germline V gene as MDHEN and SYDVKM. Its CDR3 holds 17 amino acids, cysteine through phenylalanine. CDR3 DNA is the only sequence kept; it has 51 bases, read in frame from the first base. V loses 6 bases at its end and J loses 2 bases; junction bases beyond the gene matches: 11.

TCR CDR3 regions were amplified from genomic DNA by multiplex PCR using the deep immunoSEQ assay. Extracted genomic DNA from each cell subset was distributed evenly across all wells of several immunoSEQ 96-well plates, and each plate was treated as a replicate. For sorted subsets, about 200 ng genomic DNA, equal to about 30,000 T cell genomes, was loaded into each replicate PCR. The purified libraries were quantified using a Qubit 3.0 fluorometer, sized with a Bioanalyzer 2100, and then quantified again using the KAPA Library Quantification kit. A separate single-read 150-cycle Illumina NextSeq 550 flow cell was used to sequence each immunoSEQ 96-well plate. Concerning the study's data processing: Because only junctional sequences without quality scores were contained in the immunoSEQ output, filtering matching that applied to full-length reads could not be performed. Sequences were annotated with PyIR, a Python wrapper for IgBLAST v1.9, using IMGT germline references to assign V/J genes and CDR3. Reads were filtered out if the reads had weak V/J assignments (E-value above 1e-6), no CDR3, stop codons, out-of-frame junctions, or ambiguous translated residues. V3J clonotypes were defined as sequences sharing an identical inferred V gene, J gene, and CDR3 amino acid sequence. To compute the percentage overlap between repertoires, the number of shared unique clonotypes was divided by the size of the smaller repertoire. Three approaches were used to assess repertoire richness: RTK rarefaction, the Chao1 estimator, and Recon v2.1 estimates of unobserved clonotypes. Generation probabilities for all TCRbeta clonotypes obtained by the gDNA method from a handful of donors were computed using OLGA. The clones in this table, taken by TCRdb from immuneACCESS, are in-frame only. Not every clone is retained; where verified, under half of the shortfall comes from an unresolved V gene, and the cause of the rest is unknown. The D gene and trimming were derived from the DNA, and the V and J assignments and clone size from that table. For this sample the table gives 750,000 to 1,000,000 clones, of which around 92% were detected only once. Clones ranked in the top ten supply nearly 25% of the sample.

General study outcomes and caveats: Pairwise subsampling led to the expectation that sequencing depth would affect the degree of clonotype sharing among donors. Across a few donors, 5% to 6% of naive CD4, roughly 3.5% of naive CD8, about 2.3% of memory CD4, and over 0.35% of memory CD8 clonotypes were shared. Sampling was restricted to blood, and TCR repertoires in tissues likely differ from the TCR repertoires found in blood. Clonotypes shared by all four sorted-subset donors showed higher generation probabilities than non-shared clonotypes. Even with the large sequencing depth, rarefaction of the sorted-subset datasets indicated that sequencing was incomplete. Estimated clonotype richness was generally larger for naive than for memory subsets. The genetic and exposure-history diversity represented was limited by the small number of donors.

Sequencing input: naive CD8+ T cells sorted from blood. Interpreted using the paper, the cell subset or site label stands for: CD45RA+CCR7+. The sequence derives from a man younger than 45 in good health. The V and J segments used are TRBV28 and TRBJ2-7, and 12 junctional nucleotides match TRBD1. The sequenced DNA is TGTGCCAGCAGCTGGGGGACAGGGGGCATTAGGACCTACGAGCAGTACTTC. Translated, it reads CASSWGTGGIRTYEQYF.